This T cell receptor beta chain was documented in a study of STAT5B mutations in CD4+ large granular lymphocyte leukemia. Whole-study findings and limits: Patient CD4-sorted repertoires looked more clonal than healthy CD4+ repertoires, even without putative leukemic clones.

Controls came from buffy coats of healthy blood donors. The CDR3 runs to 11 residues. Germline V gene sequence: CDR1 MNHNY, CDR2 SVGAGI (reference sequence). Trimming shortened V by 6 bases and J by 1 base, and 3 bases separated the two germline ends. The method was immunoSEQ multiplex PCR; TCRdb's version includes in-frame clones alone and lacks a portion of them. The sample has 30,000 to 40,000 clones; 65% to 70% are singletons. About this clone: Its antigen is unknown.

V and J are TRBV6-6 and TRBJ2-5; D call uncertain. What was sequenced was CD4+ T cells from blood buffy coats. The TCR comes from a human donor in good health. DNA for the CDR3: TGTGCCAGCAGGGCCCAAGAGACCCAGTACTTC. This sequence encodes CASRAQETQYF.